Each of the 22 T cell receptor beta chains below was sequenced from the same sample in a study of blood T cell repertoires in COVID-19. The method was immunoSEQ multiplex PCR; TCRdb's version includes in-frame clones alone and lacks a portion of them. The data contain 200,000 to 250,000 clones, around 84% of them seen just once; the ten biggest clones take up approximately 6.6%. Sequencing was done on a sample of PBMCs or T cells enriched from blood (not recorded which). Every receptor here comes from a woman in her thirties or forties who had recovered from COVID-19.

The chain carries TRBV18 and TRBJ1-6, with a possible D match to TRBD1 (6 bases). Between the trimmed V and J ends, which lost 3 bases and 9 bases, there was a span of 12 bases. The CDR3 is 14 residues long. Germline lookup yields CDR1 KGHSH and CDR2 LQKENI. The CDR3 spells CASSPKPDSSPLHF. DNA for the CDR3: TGTGCCAGCTCACCGAAACCGGACAGTTCACCCCTCCACTTT.

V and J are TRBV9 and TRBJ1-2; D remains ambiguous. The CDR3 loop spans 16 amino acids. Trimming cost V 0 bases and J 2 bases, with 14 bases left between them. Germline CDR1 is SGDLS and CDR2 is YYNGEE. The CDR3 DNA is TGTGCCAGCAGCGTAGATGTAGGCAGGAAGAACTATGGCTACACCTTC. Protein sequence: CASSVDVGRKNYGYTF.

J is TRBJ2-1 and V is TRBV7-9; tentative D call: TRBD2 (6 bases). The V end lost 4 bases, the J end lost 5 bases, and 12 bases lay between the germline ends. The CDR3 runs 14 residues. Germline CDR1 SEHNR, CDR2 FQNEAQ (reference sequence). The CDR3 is CASSSLGLHNEQFF. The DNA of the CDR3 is TGTGCCAGCAGCTCCTTGGGACTCCACAATGAGCAGTTCTTC.

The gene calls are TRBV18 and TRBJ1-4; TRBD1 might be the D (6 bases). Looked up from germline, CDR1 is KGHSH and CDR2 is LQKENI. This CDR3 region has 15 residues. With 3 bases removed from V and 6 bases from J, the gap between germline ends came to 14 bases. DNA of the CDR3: TGTGCCAGCTCACCCGGCGGGGGGCCGGATGAAAAACTGTTTTTT. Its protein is CASSPGGGPDEKLFF.

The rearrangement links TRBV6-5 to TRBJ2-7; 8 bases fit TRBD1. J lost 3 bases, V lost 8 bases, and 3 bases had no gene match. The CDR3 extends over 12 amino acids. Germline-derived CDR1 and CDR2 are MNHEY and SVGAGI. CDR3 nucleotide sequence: TGTGCCAGCTCCAGGGGGCTCTACGAGCAGTACGTC. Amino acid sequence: CASSRGLYEQYV.

The CDR3 bases are TGTGCCAGCAGCCAAGATGGGGCAGACGGCTACACCTTC. Encoded protein: CASSQDGADGYTF. This chain uses TRBV3-1 (or the pseudogene TRBV3-2) with TRBJ1-2; a weak D match, TRBD1 (5 bases). Trimming took 0 bases from V and 8 from J, leaving 10 bases between them. CDR1 is LGHDT, CDR2 YNNKEL, per germline (reference sequence). The CDR3 is 13 amino acids.

The CDR3 DNA sequence: TGTGCCAGCAGCTTAACCCGACTAGCGGGAGACAAAAACATTCAGTACTTC. Its protein is CASSLTRLAGDKNIQYF. The chain joins TRBV7-2 to TRBJ2-4, with TRBD2 matching over 12 bases. This CDR3 has 17 amino acids. CDR1 is SGHTA and CDR2 is FQGNSA in the germline V gene. V shed 2 bases and J 3 bases; nucleotides not matched to a gene: 5.

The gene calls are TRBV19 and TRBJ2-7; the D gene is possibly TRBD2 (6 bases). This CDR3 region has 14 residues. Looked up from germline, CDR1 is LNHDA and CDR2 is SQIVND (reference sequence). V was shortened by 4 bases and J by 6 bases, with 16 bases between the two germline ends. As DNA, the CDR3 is TGTGCCAGTAGTACCGTAGCGGACCTCTCCGAGCAGTACTTC. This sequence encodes CASSTVADLSEQYF.

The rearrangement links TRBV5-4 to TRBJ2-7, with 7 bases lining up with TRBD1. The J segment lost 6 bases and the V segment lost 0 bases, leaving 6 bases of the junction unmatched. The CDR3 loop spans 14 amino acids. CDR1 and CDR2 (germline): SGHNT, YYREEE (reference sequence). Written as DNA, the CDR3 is TGTGCCAGCAGCTTGGCCGGGACAGTCTTCGAGCAGTACTTC. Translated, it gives CASSLAGTVFEQYF.

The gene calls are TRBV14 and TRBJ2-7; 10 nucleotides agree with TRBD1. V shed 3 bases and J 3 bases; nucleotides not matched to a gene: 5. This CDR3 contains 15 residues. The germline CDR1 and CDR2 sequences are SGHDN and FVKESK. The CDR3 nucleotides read TGTGCCAGCAGCCAGCGGACAGGGGGACGCTACGAGCAGTACTTC. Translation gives CASSQRTGGRYEQYF.

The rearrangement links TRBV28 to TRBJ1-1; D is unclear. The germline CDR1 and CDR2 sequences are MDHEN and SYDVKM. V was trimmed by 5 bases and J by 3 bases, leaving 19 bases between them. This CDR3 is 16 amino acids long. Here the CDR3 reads CASSLVGGGADTEAFF. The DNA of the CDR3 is TGTGCCAGCAGTCTCGTTGGTGGCGGTGCGGACACTGAAGCTTTCTTT.

The CDR3 region is CASTYPSSGSTDTQYF. The CDR3 DNA sequence: TGTGCCAGCACCTATCCATCTAGCGGCTCCACAGATACGCAGTATTTT. The J gene is TRBJ2-3, the V gene TRBV2; TRBD2 aligns across 7 bases. The length of the CDR3 is 16 residues. Germline CDR1 and CDR2: SNHLY and FYNNEI. The V gene end was trimmed by 7 bases and the J gene end by 2 bases; junction bases not matched to a gene: 12.

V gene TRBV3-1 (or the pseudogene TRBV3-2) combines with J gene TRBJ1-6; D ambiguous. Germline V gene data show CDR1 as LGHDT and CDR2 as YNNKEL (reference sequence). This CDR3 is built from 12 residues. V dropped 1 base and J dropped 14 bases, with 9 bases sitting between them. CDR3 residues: CASSQGVRALHF. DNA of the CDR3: TGTGCCAGCAGCCAAGGGGTGAGGGCCCTCCACTTT.

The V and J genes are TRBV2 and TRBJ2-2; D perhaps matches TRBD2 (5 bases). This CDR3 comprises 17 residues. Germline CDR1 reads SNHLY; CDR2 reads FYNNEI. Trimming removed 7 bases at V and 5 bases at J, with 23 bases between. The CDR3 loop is CASNKYLLSRGTGELFF. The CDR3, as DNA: TGTGCCAGCAATAAGTACCTACTCTCTAGAGGGACCGGGGAGCTGTTTTTT.

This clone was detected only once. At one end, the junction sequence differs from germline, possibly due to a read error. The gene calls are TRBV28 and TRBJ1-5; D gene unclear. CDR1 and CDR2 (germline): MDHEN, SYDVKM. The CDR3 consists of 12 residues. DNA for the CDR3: TGTGCCAGCAGTTTCTTGCGGGCAGTCTTGTATTTT. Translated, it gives CASSFLRAVLYF.

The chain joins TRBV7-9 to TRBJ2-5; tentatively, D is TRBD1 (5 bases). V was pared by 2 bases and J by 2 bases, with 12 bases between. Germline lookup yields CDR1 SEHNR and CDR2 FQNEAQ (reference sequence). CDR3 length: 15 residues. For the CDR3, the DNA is TGTGCCAGCAGCTTAAATAGGGCAGGGCAAGAGACCCAGTACTTC. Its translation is CASSLNRAGQETQYF.

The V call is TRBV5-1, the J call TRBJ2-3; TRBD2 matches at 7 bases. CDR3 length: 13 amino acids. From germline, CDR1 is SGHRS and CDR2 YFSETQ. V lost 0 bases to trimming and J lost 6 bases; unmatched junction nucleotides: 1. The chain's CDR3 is CASSLGLADTQYF. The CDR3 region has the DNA TGCGCCAGCAGCTTGGGACTAGCTGATACGCAGTATTTT.

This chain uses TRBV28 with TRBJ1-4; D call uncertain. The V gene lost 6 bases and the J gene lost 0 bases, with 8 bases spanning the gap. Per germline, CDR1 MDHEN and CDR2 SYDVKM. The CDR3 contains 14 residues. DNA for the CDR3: TGTGCCAGCAGGAGGCCAGCAACTAATGAAAAACTGTTTTTT. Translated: CASRRPATNEKLFF.

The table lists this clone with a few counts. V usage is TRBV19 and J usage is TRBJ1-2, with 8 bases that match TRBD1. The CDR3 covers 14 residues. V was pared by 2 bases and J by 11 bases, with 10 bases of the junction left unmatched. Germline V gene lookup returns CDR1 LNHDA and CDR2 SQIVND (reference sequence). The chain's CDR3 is CASSIRGTGFWYTF. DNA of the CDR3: TGTGCCAGTAGTATACGGGGGACAGGTTTTTGGTACACCTTC.

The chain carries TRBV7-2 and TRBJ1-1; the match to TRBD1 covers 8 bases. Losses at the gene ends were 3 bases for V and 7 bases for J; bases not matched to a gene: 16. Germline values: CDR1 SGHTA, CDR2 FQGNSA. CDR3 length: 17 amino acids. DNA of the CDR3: TGTGCCAGCAGCTTCGGACGACAGGGGCGCTCCACCTTTGAAGCTTTCTTT. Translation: CASSFGRQGRSTFEAFF.

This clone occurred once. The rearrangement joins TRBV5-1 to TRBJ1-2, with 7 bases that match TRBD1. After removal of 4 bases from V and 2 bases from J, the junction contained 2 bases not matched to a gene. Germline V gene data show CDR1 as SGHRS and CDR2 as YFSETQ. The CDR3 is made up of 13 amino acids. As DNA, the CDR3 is TGCGCCAGCAGCGTACAGGGGAACTATGGCTACACCTTC. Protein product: CASSVQGNYGYTF.

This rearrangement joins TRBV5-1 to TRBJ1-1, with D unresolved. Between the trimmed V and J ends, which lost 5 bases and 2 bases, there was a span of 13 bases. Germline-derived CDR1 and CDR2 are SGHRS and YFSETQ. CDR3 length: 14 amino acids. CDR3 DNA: TGCGCCAGCAGGGCCTCGCACAGAAACACTGAAGCTTTCTTT. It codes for CASRASHRNTEAFF.